This T cell receptor beta chain was sequenced for a study of blood T cells in healthy people across ages. Overall study: Capture via template switching afforded approximately one barcoded beta molecule per two T cells.

Germline V gives CDR1 MNHNS, CDR2 SASEGT. The CDR3 is 14 amino acids. Unmatched junction bases numbered 3, after V lost 4 bases and J lost 2 bases. Study-wide results and limits: Strong correlation was found linking TCR beta diversity to naive T cell percentage.

Through a sample-barcoded 5' primer and a J-beta primer mix, a second PCR was run for about 6 to 12 cycles. The template-switch adaptor was a 5' adaptor with 12 random nucleotides. It tagged each cDNA molecule. TCRdb re-called the 5' RACE reads through MiXCR, storing one row per CDR3 protein. The sample gives some 1,800,000 distinct CDR3 sequences, 30% to 40% of which show up once; more than 20% is in the top ten. In regard to this clonotype: As yet, its antigen is unknown.

Extractions gave at least 5.5 micrograms of total RNA per sample. This sequence was found in a human donor in good health. The chain combines TRBV6-1 with TRBJ2-7; TRBD1 matches 9 bases. Sequenced input: blood. The CDR3 is CASSGGTGTYEQYF. As DNA, the CDR3 is TGTGCCAGCAGTGGTGGGACAGGGACCTACGAGCAGTACTTC.